The T cell receptor (beta chain) described here comes from a study of T cell repertoires in cytomegalovirus infection. Background on the study: Public signatures in TCR beta pointed to CMV infection and matching HLA type. General study findings and limits: Cumulative public TCR beta family frequency identified CMV carriers with the relevant HLA. Ex vivo responses were dominated by HLA-C-restricted CMV-specific TCR beta clonotypes.

In the case of this clonotype: Antigen unknown.

The germline V gene has CDR1 MDHEN and CDR2 SYDVKM. The CDR3 has 15 residues. The V end lost 2 bases, the J end lost 4 bases, and 15 bases lay between the germline ends. TCRdb itself ran the reads through MiXCR, one entry per CDR3 protein. This table has under 850,000 distinct CDR3 sequences, about a third appearing once. The chain recombines TRBV28 with TRBJ2-7; perhaps TRBD1 as D (6 bases). The receptor's source is a human donor in good health (CMV status not recorded). Some clones in this sample may be carry-over from other donors' samples. Sample: PBMCs. The CDR3: CASSLVPRGLYEQYF. In nucleotides, the CDR3 is TGTGCCAGCAGTTTAGTCCCCAGGGGTCTGTACGAGCAGTACTTC.